This T cell receptor (beta chain) was obtained from a study of early T cells in non-severe SARS-CoV-2 infection. Notes on the study in general: A preference for anti-spike CD8 responses marked VDJdb matching, which missed private and CD4 specificities.

The germline gives CDR1 SGHVS, CDR2 FQNEAQ. Trimming left V 0 bases short and J 4 bases short, with 10 bases between. There are 15 residues in the CDR3. This clonotype was observed many times. Its specificity is not known. A single record per CDR3 protein comes from TCRdb applying MiXCR to the 5' RACE reads. Of more than 20,000 distinct CDR3 sequences detected, over 3.5% appear once; the ten largest clones hold 4.4%. The sample was whole blood. The chain employs TRBV7-8 and TRBJ2-1; D call uncertain. The receptor was derived from an adult who was a healthcare worker with PCR-confirmed SARS-CoV-2 infection or an uninfected control (not recorded which). In DNA form, the CDR3 reads TGTGCCAGCAGCTTAGCGCGTCAGGTATACAATGAGCAGTTCTTC. This gives the protein CASSLARQVYNEQFF.